This TCR beta chain was sequenced for a study of shared clonotypes between healthy human individuals. Study results and caveats: It was anticipated that sequencing depth would influence how many clonotypes donors shared. The donor pool, a small one, limited the genetic and exposure-history diversity represented. Naive subsets usually exceeded memory subsets in estimated richness.

Positively selected for CCR7, the CD45RO-negative cells used as naive CD8 cells excluded terminally differentiated effector memory CD45RA+ cells. The donors were all Caucasian adults (living in Nashville, Tennessee). The CDR3 loop spans 16 amino acids. The junction had 14 bases not matched to a gene; V was cut back by 6 bases and J by 4 bases. Germline V gene lookup returns CDR1 KGHSH and CDR2 LQKENI. Assay: immunoSEQ multiplex PCR; the TCRdb copy retains only in-frame clones and omits some. The repertoire has about 680,000 clones, 92% of them found once; the top ten carry about 24%. As regards this clone: Its antigen remains unidentified.

The sample consisted of naive CD8+ T cells sorted from blood. The J gene is TRBJ2-7, the V gene TRBV18; 8 bases map to TRBD2. The TCR sequence derives from a man aged 30 to 39 in good health. The CDR3 nucleotides are TGTGCCAGCTCCCCCTCGGGTAGCGGGACACCTTACGAGCAGTACTTC. It translates to CASSPSGSGTPYEQYF.